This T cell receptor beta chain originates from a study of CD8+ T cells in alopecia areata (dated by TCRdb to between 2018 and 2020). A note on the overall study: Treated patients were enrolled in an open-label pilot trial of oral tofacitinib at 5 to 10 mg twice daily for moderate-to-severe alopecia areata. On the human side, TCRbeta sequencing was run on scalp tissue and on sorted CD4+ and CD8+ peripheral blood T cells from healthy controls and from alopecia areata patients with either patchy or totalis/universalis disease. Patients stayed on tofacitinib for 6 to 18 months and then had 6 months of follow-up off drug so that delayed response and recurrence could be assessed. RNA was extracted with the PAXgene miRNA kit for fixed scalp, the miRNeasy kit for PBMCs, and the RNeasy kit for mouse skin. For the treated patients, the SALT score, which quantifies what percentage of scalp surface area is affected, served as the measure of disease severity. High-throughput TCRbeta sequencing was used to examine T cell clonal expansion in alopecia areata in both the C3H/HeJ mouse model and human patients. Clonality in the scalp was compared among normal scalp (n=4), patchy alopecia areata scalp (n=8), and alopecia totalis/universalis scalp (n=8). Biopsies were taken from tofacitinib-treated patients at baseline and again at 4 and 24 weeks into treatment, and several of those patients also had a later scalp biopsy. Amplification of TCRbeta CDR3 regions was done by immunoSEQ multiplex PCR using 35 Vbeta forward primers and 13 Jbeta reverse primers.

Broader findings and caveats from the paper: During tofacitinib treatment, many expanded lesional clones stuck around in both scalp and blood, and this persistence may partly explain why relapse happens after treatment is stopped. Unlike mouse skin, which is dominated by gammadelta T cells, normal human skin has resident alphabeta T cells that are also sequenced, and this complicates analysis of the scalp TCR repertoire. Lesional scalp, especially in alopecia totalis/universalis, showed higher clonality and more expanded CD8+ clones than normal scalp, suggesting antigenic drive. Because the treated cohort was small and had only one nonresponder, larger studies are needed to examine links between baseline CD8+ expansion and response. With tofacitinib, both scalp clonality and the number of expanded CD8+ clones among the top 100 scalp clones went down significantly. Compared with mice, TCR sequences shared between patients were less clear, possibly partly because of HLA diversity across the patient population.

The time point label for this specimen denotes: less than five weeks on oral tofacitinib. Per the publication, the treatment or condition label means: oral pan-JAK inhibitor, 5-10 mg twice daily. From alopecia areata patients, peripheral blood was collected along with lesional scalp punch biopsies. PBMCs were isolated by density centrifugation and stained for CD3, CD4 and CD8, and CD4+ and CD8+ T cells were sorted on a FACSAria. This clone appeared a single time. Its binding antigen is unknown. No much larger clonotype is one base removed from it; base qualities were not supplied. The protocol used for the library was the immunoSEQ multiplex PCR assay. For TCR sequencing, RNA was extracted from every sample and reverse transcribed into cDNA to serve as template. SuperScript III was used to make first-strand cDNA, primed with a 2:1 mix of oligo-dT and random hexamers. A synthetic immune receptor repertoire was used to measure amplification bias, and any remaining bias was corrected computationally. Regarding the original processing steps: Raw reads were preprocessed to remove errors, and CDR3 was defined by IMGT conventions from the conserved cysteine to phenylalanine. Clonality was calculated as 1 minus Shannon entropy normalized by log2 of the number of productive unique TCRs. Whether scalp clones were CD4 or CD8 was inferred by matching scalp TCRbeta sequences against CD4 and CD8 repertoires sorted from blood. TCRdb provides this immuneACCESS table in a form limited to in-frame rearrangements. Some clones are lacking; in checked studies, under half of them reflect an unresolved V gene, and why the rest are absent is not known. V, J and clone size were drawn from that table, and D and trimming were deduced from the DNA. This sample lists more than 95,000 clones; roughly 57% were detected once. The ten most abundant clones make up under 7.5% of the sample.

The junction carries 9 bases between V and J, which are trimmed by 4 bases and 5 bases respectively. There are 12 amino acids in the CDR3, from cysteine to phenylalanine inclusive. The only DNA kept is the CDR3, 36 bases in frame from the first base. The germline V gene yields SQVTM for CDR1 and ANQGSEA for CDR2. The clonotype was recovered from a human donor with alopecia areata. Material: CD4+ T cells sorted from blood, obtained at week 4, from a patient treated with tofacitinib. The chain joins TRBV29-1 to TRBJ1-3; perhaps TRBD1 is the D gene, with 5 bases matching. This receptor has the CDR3 CSVGDPRNTIYF. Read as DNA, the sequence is TGCAGCGTTGGGGACCCCCGAAACACCATATATTTT.